This T cell receptor beta chain was sequenced for a study of blood T cell repertoires in COVID-19. Per germline, CDR1 MNHEY and CDR2 SMNVEV (reference sequence). V lost 5 bases to trimming and J lost 5 bases, with 15 bases between them. The CDR3 spans 14 residues. Assay used: immunoSEQ multiplex PCR; TCRdb lists only in-frame clones, some missing. The sample records about 64,000 clones, 84% being singletons. What was sequenced was peripheral blood. The clonotype was recovered from a woman aged 55-69 years with acute or convalescent COVID-19. The V call is TRBV27, the J call TRBJ1-1; TRBD1 is a possible D gene (6 bases). The CDR3 bases are TGTGCCAGCAGTGGCTCAGGGGTGCGGACTGAAGCTTTCTTT. Amino acid sequence: CASSGSGVRTEAFF.